This TCR beta chain is from a study of T cells in Graves' hyperthyroidism and ophthalmopathy. Thyroid ultrasound, orbital computed tomography, clinical symptoms, and serum thyroxine and TRAb underpinned diagnoses. Trimming stripped 1 base from V and 7 bases from J, with 8 bases between. The CDR3 is made up of 13 amino acids. Germline assignment: CDR1 SGHRS and CDR2 YFSETQ. Details on this clonotype: Its antigen is unknown.

General study points: The majority of expanded thyroid clonotypes above 0.001 also appeared in blood. Ophthalmopathy prediction by the model preceded onset by a median approximately 6.1 months. Patients with ophthalmopathy were separated from those with stable hyperthyroidism by a 13 V-J model.

Amplification of TCR beta CDR3 regions used RNA as the template. RT-PCR in the first round (using the HTBI primer set) targeted the TCR CDR3. TCRdb called the multiplex PCR reads again in MiXCR, with one record for every CDR3 protein. Here the sample spans about 570,000 distinct CDR3 sequences, under 60% being singletons. This chain joins TRBV5-1 and TRBJ1-4; weak D call: TRBD1 (5 bases). The clonotype originates from an adult woman with Graves' disease, either hyperthyroidism or ophthalmopathy (not recorded which). Sequences were obtained from peripheral blood or thyroid tissue (not recorded which). The CDR3 nucleotides read TGCGCCAGCAGCTTGAGGGGCGCTGAAAAACTGTTTTTT. Residues: CASSLRGAEKLFF.